Below are 8 T cell receptor beta chains sequenced from a single sample in a study of cytomegalovirus exposure and HLA in healthy donors. PCR was performed using 60 Vbeta and 13 Jbeta primers. Using immunoSEQ multiplex PCR, the repertoire was profiled, and TCRdb retains in-frame clones only, with some absent. Of about 90,000 clones detected, around 66% appear once; the ten largest clones hold around 4.2%. The source material was PBMCs. The source of these receptors is a man aged 25 to 40 in good health and CMV-seronegative.

The rearrangement links TRBV21-1 to TRBJ2-7; whether TRBD1, the table's D call, matches the DNA was not checked. TRBV21-1 is labeled a pseudogene. CDR3 length: 14 residues. The CDR3 region is CASSKQGTPPVQYF. DNA for the CDR3: TGTGCCAGCAGCAAACAGGGAACCCCTCCTGTGCAGTACTTC.

The chain links TRBV7-3 to TRBJ1-1; 9 bases fit TRBD1. Germline trimming cut 5 bases from V and 5 bases from J; bases unmatched to any gene: 9. This CDR3 comprises 15 residues. The V gene's germline CDR1 is SGHTA and CDR2 FQGTGA. Here the CDR3 DNA reads TGTGCCAGCAGCCCGACCCGGGACAGGGTGACTGAAGCTTTCTTT. Translation gives CASSPTRDRVTEAFF.

V gene TRBV29-1 combines with J gene TRBJ2-1, with D possibly TRBD2 on 6 matching bases. Trimming removed 4 bases at V and 0 bases at J, with 22 bases between. This CDR3 spans 18 amino acids. Germline-derived CDR1 and CDR2 are SQVTM and ANQGSEA. The CDR3 here is CSVAGISSAKSSYNEQFF. CDR3 in DNA: TGCAGCGTTGCGGGTATCTCTAGCGCCAAGAGCTCCTACAATGAGCAGTTCTTC.

The chain has TRBV6-4 and TRBJ2-3, with a possible D match to TRBD1 (5 bases). CDR3 length equals 15 residues. CDR1 MRHNA and CDR2 SNTAGT come from the germline V gene. The V and J ends lost 2 bases and 0 bases respectively, with 9 bases between them. CDR3 sequence: CASSDGQGSTDTQYF. CDR3 sequence (DNA): TGTGCCAGCAGTGACGGGCAGGGAAGCACAGATACGCAGTATTTT.

J is TRBJ1-5 and V is TRBV6-1, with 7 bases identical to TRBD1. J lost 2 bases, V lost 10 bases, and 5 bases had no gene match. The V gene's germline CDR1 is MNHNS and CDR2 SASEGT. The CDR3 runs to 13 residues. CDR3 in DNA: TGTGCCACCCGACAGGGTGGCAATCAGCCCCAGCATTTT. Translated, it gives CATRQGGNQPQHF.

The CDR3 region is CASSFSVGTDTQYF. The CDR3 DNA reads TGCGCCAGCAGCTTTAGCGTAGGCACAGATACGCAGTATTTT. The genes are TRBV5-1 and TRBJ2-3, with a tentative D call TRBD2 (5 bases). Per the germline V gene, CDR1 is SGHRS and CDR2 is YFSETQ. Deletions cut 2 bases from V and 1 base from J, with 8 bases between. CDR3 length: 14 amino acids.

This clone was seen a handful of times. This may stem from a read error, because a much larger clone lies one nucleotide away. V and J are TRBV6-5 and TRBJ1-2; 10 nucleotides align to TRBD1. Germline V gene sequence: CDR1 MNHEY, CDR2 SVGAGI. CDR3 length equals 15 residues. CDR3 region: CASSYRQGAFSGYAF. CDR3 DNA: TGTGCCAGCAGTTACCGACAGGGGGCCTTTTCTGGCTACGCCTTC.

The chain uses TRBV18 and TRBJ1-1, with a possible D match to TRBD1 (5 bases). Trimming cost V 4 bases and J 2 bases, with 11 bases left between them. Germline lookup yields CDR1 KGHSH and CDR2 LQKENI. The CDR3 spans 14 residues. The CDR3 is CASSLTESNTEAFF. DNA for the CDR3: TGTGCCAGCTCACTGACAGAGTCTAACACTGAAGCTTTCTTT.